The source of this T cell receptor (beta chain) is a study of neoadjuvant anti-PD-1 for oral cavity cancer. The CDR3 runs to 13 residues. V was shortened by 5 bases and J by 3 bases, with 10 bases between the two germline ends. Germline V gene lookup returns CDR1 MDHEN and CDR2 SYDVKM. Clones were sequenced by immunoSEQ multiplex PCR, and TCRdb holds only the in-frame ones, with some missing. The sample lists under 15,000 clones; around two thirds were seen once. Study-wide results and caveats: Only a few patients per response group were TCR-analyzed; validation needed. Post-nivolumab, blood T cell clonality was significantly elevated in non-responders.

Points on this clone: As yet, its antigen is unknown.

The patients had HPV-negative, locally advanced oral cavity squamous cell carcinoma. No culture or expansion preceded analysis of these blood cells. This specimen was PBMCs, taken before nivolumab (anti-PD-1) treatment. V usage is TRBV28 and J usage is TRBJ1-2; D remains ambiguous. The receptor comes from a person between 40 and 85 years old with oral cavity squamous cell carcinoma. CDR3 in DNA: TGTGCCAGCAGTGGACCCACACACTATGGCTACACCTTC. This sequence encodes CASSGPTHYGYTF.